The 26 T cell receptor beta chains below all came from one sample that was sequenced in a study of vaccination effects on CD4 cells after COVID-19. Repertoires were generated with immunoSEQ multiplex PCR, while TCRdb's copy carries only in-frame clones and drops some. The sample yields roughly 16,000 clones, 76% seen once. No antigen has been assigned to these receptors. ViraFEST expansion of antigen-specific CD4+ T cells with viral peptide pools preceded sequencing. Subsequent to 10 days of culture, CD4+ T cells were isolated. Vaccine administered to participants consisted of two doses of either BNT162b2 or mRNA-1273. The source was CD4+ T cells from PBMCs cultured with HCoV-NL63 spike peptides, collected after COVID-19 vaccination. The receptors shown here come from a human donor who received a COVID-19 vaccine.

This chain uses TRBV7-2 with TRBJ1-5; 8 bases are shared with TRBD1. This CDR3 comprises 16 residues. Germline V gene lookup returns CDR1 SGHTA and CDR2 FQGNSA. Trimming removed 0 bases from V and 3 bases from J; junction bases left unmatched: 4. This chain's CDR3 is CASSLAGTGHNQPQHF. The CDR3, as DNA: TGTGCCAGCAGCTTAGCAGGGACAGGTCACAATCAGCCCCAGCATTTT.

The CDR3 coding sequence is TGTGCCAGCAGTTGGGGGGATCAGCCCCAGCATTTT. Protein sequence: CASSWGDQPQHF. The chain is built from TRBV28 and TRBJ1-5, with D perhaps TRBD1 (5 bases). Deletions cut 4 bases from V and 5 bases from J, with 6 bases between. The CDR3 covers 12 residues. Germline-derived CDR1 and CDR2 are MDHEN and SYDVKM.

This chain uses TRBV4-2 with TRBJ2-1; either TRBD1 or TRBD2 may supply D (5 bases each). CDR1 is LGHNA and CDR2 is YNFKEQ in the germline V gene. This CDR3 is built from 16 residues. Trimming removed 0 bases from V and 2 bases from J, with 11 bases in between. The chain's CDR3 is CASSQDWWGTYNEQFF. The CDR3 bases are TGTGCCAGCAGCCAAGACTGGTGGGGGACCTACAATGAGCAGTTCTTC.

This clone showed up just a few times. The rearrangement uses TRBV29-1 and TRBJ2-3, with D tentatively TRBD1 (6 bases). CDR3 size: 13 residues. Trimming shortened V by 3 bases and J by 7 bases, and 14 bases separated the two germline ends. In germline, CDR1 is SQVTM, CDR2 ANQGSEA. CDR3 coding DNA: TGCAGCGTTGAGGTAACCCAGGGGAATACGCAGTATTTT. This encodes CSVEVTQGNTQYF.

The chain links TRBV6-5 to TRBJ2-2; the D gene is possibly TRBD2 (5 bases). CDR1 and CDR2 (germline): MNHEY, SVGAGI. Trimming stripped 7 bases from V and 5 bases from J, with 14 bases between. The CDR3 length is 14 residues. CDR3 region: CASIPSGETGELFF. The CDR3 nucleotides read TGTGCCAGCATCCCGTCCGGGGAGACCGGGGAGCTGTTTTTT.

In nucleotides, the CDR3 is TGTGCCAGCAGTTACTCAAGGGGCGACAACTATGGCTACACCTTC. As protein: CASSYSRGDNYGYTF. J is TRBJ1-2 and V is TRBV6-5, with D possibly being TRBD1 (5 bases). V lost 0 bases to trimming and J lost 2 bases, with 10 bases between them. The CDR3 spans 15 residues. Germline CDR1 reads MNHEY; CDR2 reads SVGAGI.

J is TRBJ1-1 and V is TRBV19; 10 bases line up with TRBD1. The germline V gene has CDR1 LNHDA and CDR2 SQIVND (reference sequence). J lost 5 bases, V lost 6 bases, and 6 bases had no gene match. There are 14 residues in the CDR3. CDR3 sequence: CASRMTGGGTEAFF. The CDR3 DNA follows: TGTGCCAGTAGGATGACAGGGGGCGGGACTGAAGCTTTCTTT.

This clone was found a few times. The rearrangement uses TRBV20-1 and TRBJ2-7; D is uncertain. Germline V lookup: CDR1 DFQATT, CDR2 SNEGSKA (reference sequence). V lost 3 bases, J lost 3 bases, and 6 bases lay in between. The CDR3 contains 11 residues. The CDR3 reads CSARNSYEQYF. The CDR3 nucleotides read TGCAGTGCTAGGAACAGCTACGAGCAGTACTTC.

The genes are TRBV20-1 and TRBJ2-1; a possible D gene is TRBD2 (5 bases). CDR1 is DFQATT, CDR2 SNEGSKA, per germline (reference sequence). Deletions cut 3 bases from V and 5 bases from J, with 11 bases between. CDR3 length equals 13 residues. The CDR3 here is CSASSVGDNEQFF. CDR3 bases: TGCAGTGCTAGTTCTGTGGGAGACAATGAGCAGTTCTTC.

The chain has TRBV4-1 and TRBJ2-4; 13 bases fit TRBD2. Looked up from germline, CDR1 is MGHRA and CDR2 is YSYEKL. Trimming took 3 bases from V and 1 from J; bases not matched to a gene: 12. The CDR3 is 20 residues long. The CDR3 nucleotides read TGCGCCAGCAGCCACGACCCGGGACTAGCGGGACCCGTGGCCAAAAACATTCAGTACTTC. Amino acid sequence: CASSHDPGLAGPVAKNIQYF.

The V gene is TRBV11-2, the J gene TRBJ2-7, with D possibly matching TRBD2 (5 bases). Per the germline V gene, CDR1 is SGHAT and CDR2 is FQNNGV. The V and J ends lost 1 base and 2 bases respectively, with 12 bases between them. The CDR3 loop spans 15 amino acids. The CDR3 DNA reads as TGTGCCAGCAGCTTAGTGAGAGGGTTGGCCTACGAGCAGTACTTC. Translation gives CASSLVRGLAYEQYF.

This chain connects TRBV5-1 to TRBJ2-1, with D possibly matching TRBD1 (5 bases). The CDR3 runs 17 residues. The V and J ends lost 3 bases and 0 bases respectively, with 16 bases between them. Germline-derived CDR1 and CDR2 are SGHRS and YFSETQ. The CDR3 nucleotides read TGCGCCAGCAGCTCCTGGTCAGGGTCCTACTCCTACAATGAGCAGTTCTTC. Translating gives CASSSWSGSYSYNEQFF.

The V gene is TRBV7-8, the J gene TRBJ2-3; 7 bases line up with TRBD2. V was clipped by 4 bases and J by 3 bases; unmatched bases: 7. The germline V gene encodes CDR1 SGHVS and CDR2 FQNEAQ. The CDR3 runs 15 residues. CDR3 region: CASSSPGLTTDTQYF. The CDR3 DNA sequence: TGTGCCAGCAGCTCCCCGGGACTAACAACAGATACGCAGTATTTT.

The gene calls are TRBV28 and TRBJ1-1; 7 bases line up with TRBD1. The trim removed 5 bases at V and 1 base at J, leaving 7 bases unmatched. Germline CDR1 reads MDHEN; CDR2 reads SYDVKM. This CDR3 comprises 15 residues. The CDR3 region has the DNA TGTGCCAGCAGTCCCCACGACAGGGCGAACACTGAAGCTTTCTTT. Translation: CASSPHDRANTEAFF.

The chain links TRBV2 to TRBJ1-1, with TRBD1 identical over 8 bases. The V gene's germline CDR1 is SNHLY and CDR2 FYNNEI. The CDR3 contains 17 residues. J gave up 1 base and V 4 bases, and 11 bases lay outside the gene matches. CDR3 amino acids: CASSVSRGRRANTEAFF. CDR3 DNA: TGTGCCAGCAGTGTTTCCAGGGGGCGCCGGGCGAACACTGAAGCTTTCTTT.

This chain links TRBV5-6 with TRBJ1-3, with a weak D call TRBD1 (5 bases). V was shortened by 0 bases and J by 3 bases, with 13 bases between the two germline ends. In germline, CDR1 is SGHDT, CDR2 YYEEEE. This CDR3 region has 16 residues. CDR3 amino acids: CASSLAGRDFGNTIYF. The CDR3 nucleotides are TGTGCCAGCAGCTTGGCGGGCAGGGATTTTGGAAACACCATATATTTT.

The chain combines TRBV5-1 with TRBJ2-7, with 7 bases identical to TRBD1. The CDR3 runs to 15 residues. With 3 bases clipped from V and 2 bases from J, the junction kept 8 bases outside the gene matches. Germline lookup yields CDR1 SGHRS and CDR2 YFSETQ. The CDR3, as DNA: TGCGCCAGCAGCTGGACAGGTCAGGGACCCTACGAGCAGTACTTC. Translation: CASSWTGQGPYEQYF.

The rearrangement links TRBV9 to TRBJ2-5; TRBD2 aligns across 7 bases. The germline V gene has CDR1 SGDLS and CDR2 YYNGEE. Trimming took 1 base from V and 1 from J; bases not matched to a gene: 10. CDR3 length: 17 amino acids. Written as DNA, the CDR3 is TGTGCCAGCAGCGTATCGTGGGCGGGAGCCGTCCAAGAGACCCAGTACTTC. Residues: CASSVSWAGAVQETQYF.

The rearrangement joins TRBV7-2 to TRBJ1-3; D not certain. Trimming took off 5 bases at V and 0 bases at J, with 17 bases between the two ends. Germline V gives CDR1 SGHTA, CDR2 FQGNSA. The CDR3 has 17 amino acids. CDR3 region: CASSPLRGRLSGNTIYF. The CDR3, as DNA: TGTGCCAGCAGCCCGCTCCGCGGCAGGCTCTCTGGAAACACCATATATTTT.

The CDR3 bases are TGTGCCAGCAGCCCTGGACAACGGCAAGAGACCCAGTACTTC. Encoded protein: CASSPGQRQETQYF. This rearrangement joins TRBV9 to TRBJ2-5, with D maybe TRBD1 (5 bases). The CDR3 loop spans 14 amino acids. V gave up 4 bases and J gave up 2 bases, with 12 bases separating them. Germline V gene lookup returns CDR1 SGDLS and CDR2 YYNGEE.

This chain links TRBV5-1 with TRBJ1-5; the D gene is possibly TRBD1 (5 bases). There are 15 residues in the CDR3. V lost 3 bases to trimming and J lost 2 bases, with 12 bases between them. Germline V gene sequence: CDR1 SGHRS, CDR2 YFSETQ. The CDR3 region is CASSSYPGGNQPQHF. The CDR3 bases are TGCGCCAGCAGCTCATACCCGGGGGGCAATCAGCCCCAGCATTTT.

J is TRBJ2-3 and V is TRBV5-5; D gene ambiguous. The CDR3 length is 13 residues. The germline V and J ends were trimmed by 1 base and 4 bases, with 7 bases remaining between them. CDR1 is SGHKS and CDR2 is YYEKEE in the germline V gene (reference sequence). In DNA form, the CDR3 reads TGTGCCAGCAGCTTGCACCCCGCAGATACGCAGTATTTT. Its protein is CASSLHPADTQYF.

CDR3 region: CAIRPTENTEAFF. CDR3 DNA sequence: TGTGCCATCAGGCCGACAGAAAACACTGAAGCTTTCTTT. The chain joins TRBV10-3 to TRBJ1-1, with TRBD1 as a possible D gene (5 bases). The CDR3 runs 13 residues. Germline lookup yields CDR1 ENHRY and CDR2 SYGVKD. V was shortened by 6 bases and J by 2 bases, with 10 bases between the two germline ends.

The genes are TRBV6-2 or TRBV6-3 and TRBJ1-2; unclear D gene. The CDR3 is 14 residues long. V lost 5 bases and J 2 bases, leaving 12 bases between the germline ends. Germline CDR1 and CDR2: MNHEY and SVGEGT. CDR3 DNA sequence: TGTGCCAGCAGTACTCGGCCCCCCAACTATGGCTACACCTTC. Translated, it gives CASSTRPPNYGYTF.

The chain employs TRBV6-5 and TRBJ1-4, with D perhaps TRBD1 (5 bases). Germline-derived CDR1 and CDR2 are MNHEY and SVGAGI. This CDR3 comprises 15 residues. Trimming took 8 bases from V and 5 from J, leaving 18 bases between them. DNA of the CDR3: TGTGCCAGCTACGGGACCGGGACCGAAAATGAAAAACTGTTTTTT. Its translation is CASYGTGTENEKLFF.

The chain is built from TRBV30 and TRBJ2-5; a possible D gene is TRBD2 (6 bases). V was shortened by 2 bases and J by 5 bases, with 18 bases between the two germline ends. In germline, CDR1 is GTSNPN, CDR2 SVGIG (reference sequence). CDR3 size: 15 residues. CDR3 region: CAWSPGERVLETQYF. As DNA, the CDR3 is TGTGCCTGGAGTCCCGGTGAGCGGGTATTGGAGACCCAGTACTTC. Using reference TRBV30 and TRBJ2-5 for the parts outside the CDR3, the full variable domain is SQTIHQWPATLVQPVGSPLSLECTVEGTSNPNLYWYRQAAGRGLQLLFYSVGIGQISSEVPQNLSASRPQDRQFILSSKKLLLSDSGFYLCAWSPGERVLETQYFGPGTRLLVL.